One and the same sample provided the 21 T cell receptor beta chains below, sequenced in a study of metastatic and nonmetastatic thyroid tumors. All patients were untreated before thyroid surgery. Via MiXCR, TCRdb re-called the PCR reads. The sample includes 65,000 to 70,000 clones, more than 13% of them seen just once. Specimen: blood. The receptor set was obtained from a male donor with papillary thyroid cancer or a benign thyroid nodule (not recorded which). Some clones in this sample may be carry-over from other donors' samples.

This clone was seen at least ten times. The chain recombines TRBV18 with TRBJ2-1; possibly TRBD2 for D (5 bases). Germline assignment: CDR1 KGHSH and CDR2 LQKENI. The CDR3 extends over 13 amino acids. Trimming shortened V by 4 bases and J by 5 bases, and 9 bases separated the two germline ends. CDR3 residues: CASSQEVDNEQFF. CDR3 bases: TGTGCCAGCTCACAGGAGGTAGACAATGAGCAGTTCTTC.

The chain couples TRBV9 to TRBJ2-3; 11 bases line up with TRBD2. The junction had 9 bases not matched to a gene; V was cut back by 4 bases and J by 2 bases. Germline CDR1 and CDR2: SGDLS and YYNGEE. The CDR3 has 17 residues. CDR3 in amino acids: CASSPRGTSGPTDTQYF. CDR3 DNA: TGTGCCAGCAGCCCACGAGGGACTAGCGGTCCCACAGATACGCAGTATTTT.

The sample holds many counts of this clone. CDR3 sequence reads: CSVEDMSANRGAPPYEQYF. The CDR3 coding sequence is TGCAGCGTTGAAGATATGAGCGCGAACAGAGGGGCTCCCCCCTACGAGCAGTACTTC. The chain employs TRBV29-1 and TRBJ2-7; D may be TRBD1 or TRBD2 (5 bases each). Per germline, CDR1 SQVTM and CDR2 ANQGSEA. This CDR3 comprises 19 residues. Between the trimmed V and J ends, which lost 0 bases and 2 bases, there was a span of 26 bases.

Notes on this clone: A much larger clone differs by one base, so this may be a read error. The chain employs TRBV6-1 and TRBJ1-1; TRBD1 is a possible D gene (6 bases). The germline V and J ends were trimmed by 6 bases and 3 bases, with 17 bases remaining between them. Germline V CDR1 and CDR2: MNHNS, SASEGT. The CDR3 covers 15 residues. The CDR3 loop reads CASRALTGLDTEAFF. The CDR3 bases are TGTGCCAGCAGAGCTCTGACAGGCCTGGACACTGAAGCTTTCTTT.

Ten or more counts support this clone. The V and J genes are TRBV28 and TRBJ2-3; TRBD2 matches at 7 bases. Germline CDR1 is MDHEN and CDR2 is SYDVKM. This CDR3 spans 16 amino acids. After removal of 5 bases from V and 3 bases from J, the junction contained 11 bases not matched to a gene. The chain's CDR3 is CASSPPPWEGTDTQYF. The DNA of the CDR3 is TGTGCCAGCAGTCCCCCGCCGTGGGAGGGGACAGATACGCAGTATTTT. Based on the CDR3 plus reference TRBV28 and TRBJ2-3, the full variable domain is DVKVTQSSRYLVKRTGEKVFLECVQDMDHENMFWYRQDPGLGLRLIYFSYDVKMKEKGDIPEGYSVSREKKERFSLILESASTNQTSMYLCASSPPPWEGTDTQYFGPGTRLTVL.

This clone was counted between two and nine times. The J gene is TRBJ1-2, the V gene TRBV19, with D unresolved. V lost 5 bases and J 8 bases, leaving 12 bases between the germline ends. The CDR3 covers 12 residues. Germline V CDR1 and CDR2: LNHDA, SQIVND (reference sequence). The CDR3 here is CASSAGPRGYTF. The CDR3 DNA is TGTGCCAGTAGTGCGGGCCCGAGGGGCTACACCTTC. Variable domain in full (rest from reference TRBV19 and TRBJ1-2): DGGITQSPKYLFRKEGQNVTLSCEQNLNHDAMYWYRQDPGQGLRLIYYSQIVNDFQKGDIAEGYSVSREKKESFPLTVTSAQKNPTAFYLCASSAGPRGYTFGSGTRLTVV.

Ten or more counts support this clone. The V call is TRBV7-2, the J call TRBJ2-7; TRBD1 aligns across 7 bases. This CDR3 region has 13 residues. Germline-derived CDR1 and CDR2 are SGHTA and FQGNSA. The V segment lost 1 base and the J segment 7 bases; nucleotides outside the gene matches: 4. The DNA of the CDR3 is TGTGCCAGCAGCTTAGGACAGGGAATGGAGCAGTACTTC. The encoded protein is CASSLGQGMEQYF.

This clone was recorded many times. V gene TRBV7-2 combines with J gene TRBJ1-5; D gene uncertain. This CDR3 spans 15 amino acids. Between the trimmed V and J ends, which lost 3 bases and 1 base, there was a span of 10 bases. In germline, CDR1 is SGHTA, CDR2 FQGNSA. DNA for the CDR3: TGTGCCAGCAGCTTTGGAACTTTGAGCAATCAGCCCCAGCATTTT. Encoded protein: CASSFGTLSNQPQHF.

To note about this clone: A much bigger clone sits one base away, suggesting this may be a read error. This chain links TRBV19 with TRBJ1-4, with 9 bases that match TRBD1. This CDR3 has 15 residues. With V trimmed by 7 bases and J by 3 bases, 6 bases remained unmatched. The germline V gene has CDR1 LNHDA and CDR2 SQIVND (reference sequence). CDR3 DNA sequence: TGTGCCAGTAACCGACAGGGGGGATCTAATGAAAAACTGTTTTTT. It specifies CASNRQGGSNEKLFF.

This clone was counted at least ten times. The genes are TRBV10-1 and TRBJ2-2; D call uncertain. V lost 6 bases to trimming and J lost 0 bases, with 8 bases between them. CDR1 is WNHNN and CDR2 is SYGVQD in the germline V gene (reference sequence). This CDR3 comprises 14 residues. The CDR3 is CASSLITNTGELFF. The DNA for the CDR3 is TGCGCCAGCAGCCTAATCACGAACACCGGGGAGCTGTTTTTT.

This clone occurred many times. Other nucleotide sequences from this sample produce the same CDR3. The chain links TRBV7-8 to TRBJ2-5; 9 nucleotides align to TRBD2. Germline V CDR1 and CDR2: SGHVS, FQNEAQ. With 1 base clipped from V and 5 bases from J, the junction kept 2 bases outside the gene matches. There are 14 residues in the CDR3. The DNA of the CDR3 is TGTGCCAGCAGCTTAGAACTAGCGGGCGAGACCCAGTACTTC. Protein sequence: CASSLELAGETQYF.

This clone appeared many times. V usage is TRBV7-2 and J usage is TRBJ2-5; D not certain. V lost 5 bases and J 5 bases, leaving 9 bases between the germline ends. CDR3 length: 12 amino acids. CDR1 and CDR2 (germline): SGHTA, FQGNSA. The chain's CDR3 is CASSPFGETQYF. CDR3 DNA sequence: TGTGCCAGCAGCCCATTCGGGGAGACCCAGTACTTC.

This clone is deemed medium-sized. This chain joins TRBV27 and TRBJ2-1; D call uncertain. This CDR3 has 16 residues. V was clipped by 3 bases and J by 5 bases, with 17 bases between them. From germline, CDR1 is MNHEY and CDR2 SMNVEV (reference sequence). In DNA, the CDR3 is TGTGCCAGCAGTTTTATCTCGGGCGGCTACGACAATGAGCAGTTCTTC. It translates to CASSFISGGYDNEQFF.

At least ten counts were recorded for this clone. The CDR3 region is CASSLDPPGRAPTGTEAFF. The CDR3, as DNA: TGTGCCAGCAGCTTAGACCCCCCGGGGAGGGCCCCCACTGGCACTGAAGCTTTCTTT. The chain combines TRBV11-3 with TRBJ1-1; D gene unclear. V was shortened by 0 bases and J by 4 bases, with 24 bases between the two germline ends. Germline V gene sequence: CDR1 SGHNT, CDR2 YENEEA. This CDR3 is 19 amino acids long.

Written as DNA, the CDR3 is TGTGCCAGCAGCCCTGAACTAGCGGGCTCTCGGGATGAGCAGTTCTTC. This encodes CASSPELAGSRDEQFF. The chain links TRBV28 to TRBJ2-1, with 9 bases that match TRBD2. Germline-derived CDR1 and CDR2 are MDHEN and SYDVKM. With 6 bases clipped from V and 8 bases from J, the junction kept 14 bases outside the gene matches. The CDR3 consists of 16 residues.

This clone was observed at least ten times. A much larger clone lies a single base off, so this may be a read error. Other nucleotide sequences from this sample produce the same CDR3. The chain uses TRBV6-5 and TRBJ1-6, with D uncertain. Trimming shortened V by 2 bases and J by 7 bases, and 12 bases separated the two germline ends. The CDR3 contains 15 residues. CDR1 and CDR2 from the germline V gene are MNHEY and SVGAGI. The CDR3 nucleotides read TGTGCCAGCAGTTACGGGCAGGTCGAGAATTCACCCCTCCACTTT. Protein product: CASSYGQVENSPLHF.

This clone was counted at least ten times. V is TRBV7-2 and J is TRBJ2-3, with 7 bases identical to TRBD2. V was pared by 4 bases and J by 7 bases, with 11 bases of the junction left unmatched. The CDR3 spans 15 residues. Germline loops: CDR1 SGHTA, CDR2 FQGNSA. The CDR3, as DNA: TGTGCCAGCAGCTATCGGGACTACTCAGTAAATACGCAGTATTTT. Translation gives CASSYRDYSVNTQYF.

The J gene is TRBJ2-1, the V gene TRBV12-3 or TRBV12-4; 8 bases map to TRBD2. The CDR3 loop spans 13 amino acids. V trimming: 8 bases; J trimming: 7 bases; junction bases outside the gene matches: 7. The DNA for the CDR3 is TGTGCCAGCCTCGGGGGGGCCGAGAATGAGCAGTTCTTC. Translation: CASLGGAENEQFF.

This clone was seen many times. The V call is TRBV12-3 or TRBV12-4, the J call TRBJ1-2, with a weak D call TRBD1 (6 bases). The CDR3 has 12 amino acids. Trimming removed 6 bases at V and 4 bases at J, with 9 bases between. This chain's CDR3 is CASSTDSYGYTF. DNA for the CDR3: TGTGCCAGCAGCACGGACAGCTATGGCTACACCTTC.

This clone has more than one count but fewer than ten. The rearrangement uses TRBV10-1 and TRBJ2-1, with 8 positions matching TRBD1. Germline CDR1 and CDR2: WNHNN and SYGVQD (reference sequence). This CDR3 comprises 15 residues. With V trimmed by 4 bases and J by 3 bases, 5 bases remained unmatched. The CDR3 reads CASSGVTGDYNEQFF. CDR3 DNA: TGCGCCAGCAGTGGGGTGACAGGGGACTACAATGAGCAGTTCTTC.

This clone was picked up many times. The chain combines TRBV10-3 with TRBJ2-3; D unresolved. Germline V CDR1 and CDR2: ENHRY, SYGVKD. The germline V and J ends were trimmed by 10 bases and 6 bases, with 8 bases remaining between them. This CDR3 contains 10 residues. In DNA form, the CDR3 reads TGTGCCAACTACGGGGATACGCAGTATTTT. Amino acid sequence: CANYGDTQYF.